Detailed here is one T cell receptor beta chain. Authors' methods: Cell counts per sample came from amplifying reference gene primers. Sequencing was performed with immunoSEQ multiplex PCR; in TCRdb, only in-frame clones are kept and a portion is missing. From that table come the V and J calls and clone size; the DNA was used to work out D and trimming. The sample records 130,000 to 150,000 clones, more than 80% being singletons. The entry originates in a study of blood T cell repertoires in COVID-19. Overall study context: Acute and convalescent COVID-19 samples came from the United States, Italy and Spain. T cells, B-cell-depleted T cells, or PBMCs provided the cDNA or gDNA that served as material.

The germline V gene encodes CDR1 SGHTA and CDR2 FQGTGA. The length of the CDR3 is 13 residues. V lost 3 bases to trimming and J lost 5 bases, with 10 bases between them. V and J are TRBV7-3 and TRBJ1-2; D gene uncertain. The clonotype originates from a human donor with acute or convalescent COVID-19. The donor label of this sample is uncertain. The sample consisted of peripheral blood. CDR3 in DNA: TGTGCCAGCAGCTTCGGGAAACAATATGGCTACACCTTC. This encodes CASSFGKQYGYTF.